One sample yielded the 23 T cell receptor beta chains listed below, sequenced in a study of cytomegalovirus exposure and HLA in healthy donors (dated by TCRdb to the late 2010s). Library preparation was by the immunoSEQ multiplex PCR assay. As stored in TCRdb, this immuneACCESS dataset retains in-frame rearrangements with V and J assigned. A fraction of the clones does not appear; measured against another copy, unresolved V genes explain less than half of the discrepancy, and the remainder lacks a known reason. Counted in this sample were around 180,000 clones; around 86% of them appeared once. The top ten clonotypes cover about 1.6% of the sample. Input material: PBMCs. The receptors stem from a woman aged 18 to 35 in good health and CMV-seronegative.

The chain uses TRBV7-9 and TRBJ1-1; D uncertain. Trimming left V 3 bases short and J 0 bases short, with 8 bases between. Germline V gene lookup returns CDR1 SEHNR and CDR2 FQNEAQ (reference sequence). The CDR3 covers 14 residues. The CDR3 nucleotides are TGTGCCAGCAGCTTGAGGCAGATGAACACTGAAGCTTTCTTT. Translated, it gives CASSLRQMNTEAFF.

The V call is TRBV11-2, the J call TRBJ2-7; TRBD1 is a possible D gene (5 bases). Trimming took off 4 bases at V and 0 bases at J, with 7 bases between the two ends. There are 13 residues in the CDR3. CDR1 and CDR2 from the germline V gene are SGHAT and FQNNGV. Here the CDR3 DNA reads TGTGCCAGCAGCTCGGACAACTCCTACGAGCAGTACTTC. This sequence encodes CASSSDNSYEQYF.

The chain uses TRBV19 and TRBJ2-7, with 10 bases aligning to TRBD2. V shed 4 bases and J 1 base; nucleotides not matched to a gene: 10. This CDR3 contains 17 residues. The germline V gene has CDR1 LNHDA and CDR2 SQIVND (reference sequence). Here the CDR3 DNA reads TGTGCCAGTAGTAGAGCGGGAGGGCCCCCCTTTTCCTACGAGCAGTACTTC. Protein: CASSRAGGPPFSYEQYF. The full variable domain, rest sourced from reference TRBV19 and TRBJ2-7, is DGGITQSPKYLFRKEGQNVTLSCEQNLNHDAMYWYRQDPGQGLRLIYYSQIVNDFQKGDIAEGYSVSREKKESFPLTVTSAQKNPTAFYLCASSRAGGPPFSYEQYFGPGTRLTVT.

The CDR3 loop is CASSLEGGETQYF. In nucleotides, the CDR3 is TGCGCCAGCAGCTTGGAAGGGGGCGAGACCCAGTACTTC. V is TRBV5-1 and J is TRBJ2-5; 7 bases map to TRBD1. V lost 0 bases to trimming and J lost 5 bases; unmatched junction nucleotides: 1. CDR1 SGHRS and CDR2 YFSETQ come from the germline V gene. The CDR3 loop spans 13 amino acids.

CDR3 region: CASSVEENTEAFF. Here the CDR3 DNA reads TGTGCCAGCAGTGTAGAGGAGAACACTGAAGCTTTCTTT. The V call is TRBV6-4, the J call TRBJ1-1; D gene ambiguous. The CDR3 covers 13 residues. CDR1 MRHNA and CDR2 SNTAGT come from the germline V gene. Trimming pared 4 bases from V and 1 base from J, leaving 7 bases between.

This clone has a handful of counts. The gene calls are TRBV7-2 and TRBJ1-3, with D uncertain. With 0 bases removed from V and 2 bases from J, the gap between germline ends came to 8 bases. Germline CDR1 is SGHTA and CDR2 is FQGNSA. The CDR3 consists of 15 residues. The CDR3 reads CASSLAPETGNTIYF. CDR3 nucleotides: TGTGCCAGCAGCTTAGCCCCAGAAACTGGAAACACCATATATTTT.

V is TRBV27 and J is TRBJ2-1, with TRBD2 identical over 9 bases. Germline CDR1 and CDR2: MNHEY and SMNVEV (reference sequence). The CDR3 runs to 15 residues. V lost 7 bases to trimming and J lost 6 bases; unmatched junction nucleotides: 10. CDR3 sequence (DNA): TGTGCCAGCATCCCTAGCGGGGCGCCAAGCAATGAGCAGTTCTTC. It specifies CASIPSGAPSNEQFF.

The chain has TRBV7-2 and TRBJ1-5, with 11 nucleotides matching TRBD1. The CDR3 runs to 13 residues. Germline trimming cut 8 bases from V and 6 bases from J; bases unmatched to any gene: 3. Germline V gene data show CDR1 as SGHTA and CDR2 as FQGNSA. The CDR3 DNA sequence: TGTGCCAGCGGGACAGGGGGTTTTCAGCCCCAGCATTTT. Protein sequence: CASGTGGFQPQHF.

This chain connects TRBV11-3 to TRBJ1-1; D is uncertain. Looked up from germline, CDR1 is SGHNT and CDR2 is YENEEA. V dropped 0 bases and J dropped 7 bases, with 6 bases sitting between them. The CDR3 has 12 amino acids. The CDR3 is CASSLDRGEAFF. CDR3 coding DNA: TGTGCCAGCAGCTTAGATCGGGGTGAAGCTTTCTTT.

The rearrangement links TRBV5-1 to TRBJ2-3; possibly TRBD1 for D (5 bases). CDR1 and CDR2 from the germline V gene are SGHRS and YFSETQ. Trimming stripped 3 bases from V and 2 bases from J, with 10 bases between. The CDR3 loop spans 14 amino acids. The CDR3 DNA is TGCGCCAGCAGCTCAGGGCGCAACACAGATACGCAGTATTTT. It specifies CASSSGRNTDTQYF.

As regards this clone: Compared with germline, one end of the junction differs, possibly owing to a read error. Within the sample, other DNA sequences also encode this same CDR3. V usage is TRBV18 and J usage is TRBJ2-1; 7 nucleotides match TRBD2. This CDR3 spans 16 amino acids. Germline CDR1 and CDR2: KGHSH and LQKENI. The CDR3 loop reads CASSPLAPSSYNEQFF. For the CDR3, the DNA is TGTGCCAGCTCCCCACTAGCGCCAAGCTCCTACAATGAGCAGTTCTTC. The whole variable domain, remainder taken from reference TRBV18 and TRBJ2-1, is NAGVMQNPRHLVRRRGQEARLRCSPMKGHSHVYWYRQLPEEGLKFMVYLQKENIIDESGMPKERFSAEFPKEGPSILRIQQVVRGDSAAYFCASSPLAPSSYNEQFFGPGTRLTVL.

The chain joins TRBV19 to TRBJ1-1; no definite D call. Between the trimmed V and J ends, which lost 7 bases and 0 bases, there was a span of 21 bases. CDR1 is LNHDA and CDR2 is SQIVND in the germline V gene (reference sequence). The CDR3 contains 17 residues. CDR3 sequence reads: CASKSPAGGIMNTEAFF. The CDR3 DNA is TGTGCCAGTAAATCCCCAGCGGGTGGGATCATGAACACTGAAGCTTTCTTT.

The chain carries TRBV6-6 and TRBJ1-2; 7 bases map to TRBD1. Germline V lookup: CDR1 MNHNY, CDR2 SVGAGI (reference sequence). Trimming took 6 bases from V and 7 from J; bases not matched to a gene: 8. CDR3 length: 13 amino acids. The CDR3 DNA reads TGTGCCAGCAGGAGGGACAGAGGCCCTGGCTACACCTTC. It codes for CASRRDRGPGYTF.

The rearrangement joins TRBV5-1 to TRBJ1-1, with 8 bases that match TRBD1. V gave up 4 bases and J gave up 5 bases; unmatched junction bases: 7. CDR1 is SGHRS, CDR2 YFSETQ, per germline. There are 14 residues in the CDR3. The CDR3 sequence is CASSGGTGQTEAFF. The CDR3 region has the DNA TGCGCCAGCAGCGGGGGGACAGGCCAAACTGAAGCTTTCTTT.

V gene TRBV6-5 combines with J gene TRBJ1-3; no reliable D call. The CDR3 sequence is 12 residues long. CDR1 MNHEY and CDR2 SVGAGI come from the germline V gene. V was clipped by 6 bases and J by 2 bases, with 5 bases between them. This CDR3 is CASRATGNTIYF. Here the CDR3 DNA reads TGTGCCAGCAGGGCAACTGGAAACACCATATATTTT.

The DNA of the CDR3 is TGTGCCAGTACCCGGGACAGGATGAACACTGAAGCTTTCTTT. Residues: CASTRDRMNTEAFF. J is TRBJ1-1 and V is TRBV19; 8 nucleotides agree with TRBD1. After removal of 7 bases from V and 0 bases from J, the junction contained 4 bases not matched to a gene. The CDR3 is 14 amino acids. Looked up from germline, CDR1 is LNHDA and CDR2 is SQIVND (reference sequence). The variable domain in full, completed from reference TRBV19 and TRBJ1-1, reads DGGITQSPKYLFRKEGQNVTLSCEQNLNHDAMYWYRQDPGQGLRLIYYSQIVNDFQKGDIAEGYSVSREKKESFPLTVTSAQKNPTAFYLCASTRDRMNTEAFFGQGTRLTVV.

The chain joins TRBV5-1 to TRBJ2-3, with 8 bases matching TRBD1. CDR3 size: 13 residues. Germline V gives CDR1 SGHRS, CDR2 YFSETQ. The V segment lost 7 bases and the J segment 1 base; nucleotides outside the gene matches: 2. The CDR3 DNA sequence: TGCGCCAGCCAGGGGGCTGGCACAGATACGCAGTATTTT. Protein sequence: CASQGAGTDTQYF.

The genes are TRBV6-1 and TRBJ1-2, with D unclear. V was pared by 1 base and J by 5 bases, with 11 bases between. CDR3 size: 14 residues. Germline V gene lookup returns CDR1 MNHNS and CDR2 SASEGT. The CDR3 nucleotides are TGTGCCAGCAGTGAAGTCGGGAGTAGTTATGGCTACACCTTC. It specifies CASSEVGSSYGYTF.

The chain joins TRBV29-1 to TRBJ2-1; TRBD2 matches 9 bases. The germline gives CDR1 SQVTM, CDR2 ANQGSEA. CDR3 length: 21 residues. V shed 3 bases, J shed 9 bases, and the junction held 30 bases outside the gene matches. This chain's CDR3 is CSVEGWVAGAISHGDTSEQFF. DNA for the CDR3: TGCAGCGTTGAGGGGTGGGTAGCGGGAGCAATTTCTCATGGGGATACAAGTGAGCAGTTCTTC.

This clone was observed a handful of times. The rearrangement uses TRBV4-1 and TRBJ1-1; possible D gene TRBD1, 6 bases. The length of the CDR3 is 17 residues. The V end lost 3 bases, the J end lost 1 base, and 18 bases lay between the germline ends. The germline gives CDR1 MGHRA, CDR2 YSYEKL. For the CDR3, the DNA is TGCGCCAGCAGCCAGCCGACAGGTTCTCGGAGGAACACTGAAGCTTTCTTT. Translated: CASSQPTGSRRNTEAFF.

The rearrangement links TRBV30 to TRBJ1-6; 9 bases agree with TRBD1. Germline CDR1 GTSNPN, CDR2 SVGIG (reference sequence). The CDR3 sequence is 15 residues long. Germline trimming cut 2 bases from V and 13 bases from J; bases unmatched to any gene: 12. The CDR3 here is CAWSPGQGITKPLHF. CDR3 coding DNA: TGTGCCTGGAGTCCGGGACAGGGTATCACGAAGCCCCTCCACTTT. Complete variable domain (other parts from reference TRBV30 and TRBJ1-6): SQTIHQWPATLVQPVGSPLSLECTVEGTSNPNLYWYRQAAGRGLQLLFYSVGIGQISSEVPQNLSASRPQDRQFILSSKKLLLSDSGFYLCAWSPGQGITKPLHFGNGTRLTVT.

The V call is TRBV6-5, the J call TRBJ1-1; D gene unclear. CDR3 size: 15 residues. Germline assignment: CDR1 MNHEY and CDR2 SVGAGI. The V end was cut by 3 bases, the J end by 7 bases, with 18 bases between. The CDR3 sequence: CASSYKYSGGFEAFF. CDR3 nucleotides: TGTGCCAGCAGTTATAAATACTCCGGAGGCTTTGAAGCTTTCTTT.

This rearrangement joins TRBV7-9 to TRBJ1-2; 10 bases are shared with TRBD1. The CDR3 extends over 16 amino acids. With 1 base clipped from V and 1 base from J, the junction kept 3 bases outside the gene matches. Germline V CDR1 and CDR2: SEHNR, FQNEAQ (reference sequence). Here the CDR3 DNA reads TGTGCCAGCAGCTTAGACGGGACAGGGGTTAACTATGGCTACACCTTC. It yields the protein CASSLDGTGVNYGYTF.